The clone carrying this T cell receptor beta chain was recorded at least ten times. Its antigen is unknown. Full-length variable regions came from constant-region reverse primers plus semi-nested Nested Universal Primer A PCR. TCRdb independently ran MiXCR on the 5' RACE reads; one entry per CDR3 protein. The table records tens of thousands of distinct CDR3 sequences, about 29% of them present only once. Looked up from germline, CDR1 is LGHNA and CDR2 is YNFKEQ. CDR3 length equals 18 residues. Trimming stripped 0 bases from V and 7 bases from J, with 19 bases between. CD4+CD45RO+CD25- cells were isolated as memory CD4+ T cells. General study points: Tumor memory CD4+ T cell TCR gene usage clustered with blood and lymph node memory CD4+ cells and lymph node naive CD4+ cells. Greatest tumor Treg TCR overlap was with tumor naive CD4+ cells.

The sequenced material came from memory CD4+ T cells sorted from a lymph node. As for subset: memory CD4+ T cells, CD4+CD45RO+CD25-. The chain employs TRBV4-2 and TRBJ1-6; TRBD1 might be the D (6 bases). The TCR was taken from a female donor with breast cancer. CDR3 loop: CASSQDPPWTEGNSPLHF. CDR3 coding DNA: TGTGCCAGCAGCCAAGACCCCCCCTGGACAGAGGGAAATTCACCCCTCCACTTT.